One sample yielded the 7 T cell receptor beta chains listed below, sequenced in a study of blood T cell repertoires in COVID-19. The assay was immunoSEQ multiplex PCR, and TCRdb's table has in-frame clones only and misses some. The repertoire holds roughly 300,000 clones, with about 93% as singletons. Sequencing was carried out using PBMCs or T cells enriched from blood (not recorded which). These receptor sequences come from a woman aged 30 to 39 who had recovered from COVID-19.

The V call is TRBV7-9, the J call TRBJ1-1, with D unclear. V dropped 5 bases and J dropped 2 bases, with 21 bases sitting between them. This CDR3 contains 17 residues. Germline loops: CDR1 SEHNR, CDR2 FQNEAQ (reference sequence). CDR3 bases: TGTGCCAGCAGCCGAATAAGAGGCCTCCCTTATAACACTGAAGCTTTCTTT. Its protein product is CASSRIRGLPYNTEAFF.

The chain is built from TRBV7-2 and TRBJ2-3; D remains ambiguous. From germline, CDR1 is SGHTA and CDR2 FQGNSA. The CDR3 length is 12 residues. Trimming removed 6 bases at V and 3 bases at J, with 7 bases between. The CDR3 DNA is TGTGCCAGCAGACATAAGACAGATACGCAGTATTTT. Its protein is CASRHKTDTQYF.

The chain has TRBV19 and TRBJ2-7; perhaps TRBD2 as D (7 bases). Looked up from germline, CDR1 is LNHDA and CDR2 is SQIVND (reference sequence). The length of the CDR3 is 15 residues. Trimming took 11 bases from V and 4 from J, leaving 24 bases between them. The CDR3 here is CASAGGPQNYYEQYF. CDR3 coding DNA: TGTGCCTCGGCCGGGGGGCCCCAGAATTATTACGAGCAGTACTTC.

The chain employs TRBV5-4 and TRBJ1-6; tentatively, D is TRBD1 (6 bases). Trimming pared 4 bases from V and 5 bases from J, leaving 22 bases between. Germline V gives CDR1 SGHNT, CDR2 YYREEE (reference sequence). CDR3 length: 18 residues. CDR3 region: CASSGQRGGMMDNSPLHF. The CDR3 DNA reads as TGTGCCAGCAGCGGACAACGAGGGGGTATGATGGATAATTCACCCCTCCACTTT.

This chain uses TRBV6-5 with TRBJ2-5; weak D call: TRBD2 (5 bases). V shed 0 bases and J shed 4 bases, with 12 bases lying between them. In germline, CDR1 is MNHEY, CDR2 SVGAGI. CDR3 length: 15 residues. This chain's CDR3 is CASSYSTGYGETQYF. The DNA of the CDR3 is TGTGCCAGCAGTTACTCGACGGGGTACGGAGAGACCCAGTACTTC.

The rearrangement uses TRBV11-1 and TRBJ2-7, with TRBD1 as a possible D gene (5 bases). V was clipped by 5 bases and J by 5 bases, with 13 bases between them. The V gene's germline CDR1 is SGHAT and CDR2 FQDESV (reference sequence). This CDR3 contains 13 residues. The CDR3 here is CASSTQGFNEQYF. DNA of the CDR3: TGTGCCAGCAGCACCCAGGGTTTTAACGAGCAGTACTTC. Variable domain in full (rest from reference TRBV11-1 and TRBJ2-7): EAEVAQSPRYKITEKSQAVAFWCDPISGHATLYWYRQILGQGPELLVQFQDESVVDDSQLPKDRFSAERLKGVDSTLKIQPAELGDSAMYLCASSTQGFNEQYFGPGTRLTVT.

The chain recombines TRBV7-9 with TRBJ1-2; 7 nucleotides agree with TRBD1. CDR1 and CDR2 (germline): SEHNR, FQNEAQ (reference sequence). There are 12 residues in the CDR3. V trimming: 5 bases; J trimming: 11 bases; junction bases outside the gene matches: 8. The CDR3 sequence is CASSGRTGDYTF. The CDR3 coding sequence is TGTGCCAGCAGCGGAAGAACAGGGGATTACACCTTC.